What follows are 21 T cell receptor beta chains derived from one specimen sequenced in a study of beta chain features in type 1 diabetes. Expressed TCRB transcripts were sequenced because the isolated RNA had all been reverse transcribed beforehand. Profiling relied on immunoSEQ multiplex PCR, and the TCRdb table lists in-frame clones only, not all of them. The data contain roughly 240,000 clones, around 14% of them singletons. Sequenced material: naive CD4+ T cells from blood. The receptors derive from a woman in her thirties or forties in good health.

The genes are TRBV13 and TRBJ2-7; a weak D match, TRBD2 (6 bases). Germline V lookup: CDR1 PRHDT, CDR2 FYEKMQ (reference sequence). The CDR3 spans 15 residues. V lost 3 bases and J 2 bases, leaving 14 bases between the germline ends. CDR3 nucleotide sequence: TGTGCCAGCAGCTTGACGGCGGGGTTGACCTACGAGCAGTACTTC. Its translation is CASSLTAGLTYEQYF.

The chain uses TRBV19 and TRBJ2-7, with 9 bases fitting TRBD2. The V gene end was trimmed by 3 bases and the J gene end by 2 bases; junction bases not matched to a gene: 5. Germline V CDR1 and CDR2: LNHDA, SQIVND (reference sequence). CDR3 length: 15 amino acids. CDR3 DNA sequence: TGTGCCAGTAGTATGGAACTAGCGGGTACCTACGAGCAGTACTTC. This encodes CASSMELAGTYEQYF.

This clone was seen more than once but under ten times. V usage is TRBV11-2 and J usage is TRBJ2-2, with TRBD2 matching 7 bases. This CDR3 is built from 16 residues. J was trimmed by 7 bases and V by 5 bases; bases with no gene match: 13. Germline lookup yields CDR1 SGHAT and CDR2 FQNNGV. CDR3 region: CASSPRAGVALGELFF. The CDR3 nucleotides read TGTGCCAGCAGCCCCCGCGCGGGGGTGGCCCTCGGGGAGCTGTTTTTT.

This clone has more than one count but fewer than ten. The chain carries TRBV19 and TRBJ2-4; possible D gene TRBD1, 5 bases. Germline lookup yields CDR1 LNHDA and CDR2 SQIVND (reference sequence). The CDR3 loop spans 17 amino acids. The V end was cut by 3 bases, the J end by 2 bases, with 17 bases between. CDR3 DNA sequence: TGTGCCAGTAGTATTGGCGGACACCACTCTTCCAAAAACATTCAGTACTTC. Protein: CASSIGGHHSSKNIQYF.

This clone was counted a few times. Other DNA sequences in this specimen translate into the identical CDR3. V and J are TRBV19 and TRBJ1-1, with D tentatively TRBD1 (6 bases). The CDR3 length is 13 residues. V was pared by 3 bases and J by 1 base, with 6 bases between. From germline, CDR1 is LNHDA and CDR2 SQIVND (reference sequence). The CDR3 here is CASSIRGNTEAFF. CDR3 sequence (DNA): TGTGCCAGTAGTATCAGGGGGAACACTGAAGCTTTCTTT.

The V gene is TRBV7-2, the J gene TRBJ2-7, with TRBD1 matching over 12 bases. CDR1 SGHTA and CDR2 FQGNSA come from the germline V gene. The V segment lost 5 bases and the J segment 4 bases; nucleotides outside the gene matches: 9. The CDR3 runs to 16 residues. CDR3 nucleotides: TGTGCCAGCAGCCCGAGGGGGACAGGGGGCCGTTACGAGCAGTACTTC. Its protein product is CASSPRGTGGRYEQYF.

CDR3 residues: CATWDRGAYNEQFF. The CDR3 nucleotides are TGTGCCACCTGGGACAGGGGGGCTTACAATGAGCAGTTCTTC. The chain has TRBV6-5 and TRBJ2-1, with 11 bases identical to TRBD1. Per germline, CDR1 MNHEY and CDR2 SVGAGI. The trim removed 10 bases at V and 4 bases at J, leaving 6 bases unmatched. The CDR3 is 14 residues long.

The table lists this clone with a few counts. This rearrangement joins TRBV7-7 to TRBJ2-2, with 8 bases that match TRBD2. V dropped 5 bases and J dropped 4; count of bases not matched to a gene: 6. Germline CDR1 reads SSHAT; CDR2 reads FNYEAQ (reference sequence). CDR3 length: 15 amino acids. The CDR3 loop is CASSQGLAGTGELFF. The CDR3 nucleotides read TGTGCCAGCAGCCAAGGTCTAGCGGGCACCGGGGAGCTGTTTTTT. Drawing the rest from reference TRBV7-7 and TRBJ2-2, the complete variable domain is GAGVSQSPRYKVTKRGQDVTLRCDPISSHATLYWYQQALGQGPEFLTYFNYEAQPDKSGLPSDRFSAERPEGSISTLTIQRTEQRDSAMYRCASSQGLAGTGELFFGEGSRLTVL.

Only a few counts were recorded for this clone. The genes are TRBV6-5 and TRBJ2-7; 8 positions agree with TRBD1. The trim removed 3 bases at V and 5 bases at J, leaving 12 bases unmatched. This CDR3 has 16 amino acids. Germline V CDR1 and CDR2: MNHEY, SVGAGI. The DNA of the CDR3 is TGTGCCAGCAGTTATTTGGGAGTCGGACAGGGCCACGAGCAGTACTTC. As protein: CASSYLGVGQGHEQYF.

V gene TRBV2 combines with J gene TRBJ1-1; D not certain. Germline loops: CDR1 SNHLY, CDR2 FYNNEI. The CDR3 loop spans 15 amino acids. The ends were cut back, 0 bases at V and 1 base at J, with 9 bases in the middle. CDR3 region: CASSEARSKNTEAFF. CDR3 nucleotide sequence: TGTGCCAGCAGTGAAGCGAGGTCGAAGAACACTGAAGCTTTCTTT.

This clone was detected a few times. This rearrangement joins TRBV5-6 to TRBJ2-3, with 9 bases identical to TRBD2. Germline V gene lookup returns CDR1 SGHDT and CDR2 YYEEEE. Unmatched junction bases numbered 12, after V lost 3 bases and J lost 4 bases. CDR3 length: 17 residues. CDR3 nucleotides: TGTGCCAGCAGCTATCGCCGGCTAGCGGGGACCCCAGATACGCAGTATTTT. This sequence encodes CASSYRRLAGTPDTQYF. Using reference TRBV5-6 and TRBJ2-3 for the parts outside the CDR3, the full variable domain is DAGVTQSPTHLIKTRGQQVTLRCSPKSGHDTVSWYQQALGQGPQFIFQYYEEEERQRGNFPDRFSGHQFPNYSSELNVNALLLGDSALYLCASSYRRLAGTPDTQYFGPGTRLTVL.

V gene TRBV19 combines with J gene TRBJ1-2, with TRBD1 identical over 7 bases. Germline loops: CDR1 LNHDA, CDR2 SQIVND (reference sequence). The length of the CDR3 is 12 residues. After removal of 5 bases from V and 7 bases from J, the junction contained 4 bases not matched to a gene. The CDR3 sequence is CASSWDSLGYTF. In DNA form, the CDR3 reads TGTGCCAGTAGTTGGGACAGTCTTGGCTACACCTTC.

This clone was seen a handful of times. This chain joins TRBV5-1 and TRBJ1-5; 9 bases align to TRBD1. The CDR3 length is 15 residues. V lost 4 bases to trimming and J lost 7 bases; unmatched junction nucleotides: 9. In germline, CDR1 is SGHRS, CDR2 YFSETQ. CDR3 protein: CASSVSGTGNQPQHF. The CDR3 DNA is TGCGCCAGCAGCGTTTCCGGGACAGGGAACCAGCCCCAGCATTTT. Filled out from reference TRBV5-1 and TRBJ1-5, the complete variable domain reads KAGVTQTPRYLIKTRGQQVTLSCSPISGHRSVSWYQQTPGQGLQFLFEYFSETQRNKGNFPGRFSGRQFSNSRSEMNVSTLELGDSALYLCASSVSGTGNQPQHFGDGTRLSIL.

This clone has only a few counts. The J gene is TRBJ2-2, the V gene TRBV19; tentative D call: TRBD2 (6 bases). With 6 bases removed from V and 5 bases from J, the gap between germline ends came to 19 bases. The CDR3 is made up of 16 amino acids. Germline lookup yields CDR1 LNHDA and CDR2 SQIVND (reference sequence). CDR3 sequence reads: CASSPAPAGPTGELFF. The CDR3 DNA is TGTGCCAGTAGCCCAGCCCCCGCGGGGCCTACCGGGGAGCTGTTTTTT.

V is TRBV6-5 and J is TRBJ1-2, with D tentatively TRBD1 (5 bases). V lost 7 bases and J lost 5, with 8 bases in between. Germline loops: CDR1 MNHEY, CDR2 SVGAGI. The CDR3 length is 11 residues. The CDR3 DNA reads as TGTGCCAGCACCCAGGGATATGGCTACACCTTC. It specifies CASTQGYGYTF.

The chain couples TRBV6-1 to TRBJ1-2, with D possibly matching TRBD1 (5 bases). CDR1 MNHNS and CDR2 SASEGT come from the germline V gene. V lost 6 bases, J lost 4 bases, and 15 bases lay in between. This CDR3 is built from 14 residues. The CDR3 reads CASSLGDRGYGYTF. The CDR3 DNA is TGTGCCAGCAGCCTCGGCGACAGAGGCTATGGCTACACCTTC.

The V gene is TRBV5-1, the J gene TRBJ1-1; the D is unclear. V shed 0 bases and J shed 7 bases, with 13 bases lying between them. The CDR3 totals 14 residues. The germline gives CDR1 SGHRS, CDR2 YFSETQ. CDR3 nucleotides: TGCGCCAGCAGCTTGGCCGTAGTACCCCATGAAGCTTTCTTT. Translating it yields CASSLAVVPHEAFF.

This clone was recorded a few times. The V gene is TRBV6-1, the J gene TRBJ2-5; perhaps TRBD2 as D (6 bases). The CDR3 is 11 amino acids. Germline CDR1 reads MNHNS; CDR2 reads SASEGT. The CDR3 coding sequence is TGTGCGGGGGGTCTGCAAGAGACCCAGTACTTC. Translating gives CAGGLQETQYF.

This clone came up a few times. The genes are TRBV18 and TRBJ2-3; D is possibly TRBD2 (5 bases). This CDR3 comprises 14 residues. Trimming left V 3 bases short and J 0 bases short, with 7 bases between. Looked up from germline, CDR1 is KGHSH and CDR2 is LQKENI. For the CDR3, the DNA is TGTGCCAGCTCACCCCGGACTAGCACAGATACGCAGTATTTT. This codes for CASSPRTSTDTQYF.

This clone was seen a handful of times. V usage is TRBV7-9 and J usage is TRBJ1-1; D is perhaps TRBD1 (5 bases). CDR3 length equals 14 residues. The V gene lost 1 base and the J gene lost 2 bases, with 8 bases spanning the gap. Per the germline V gene, CDR1 is SEHNR and CDR2 is FQNEAQ (reference sequence). The DNA for the CDR3 is TGTGCCAGCAGCTTAGGGACACCCAACACTGAAGCTTTCTTT. Amino acid sequence: CASSLGTPNTEAFF.

This clone appeared a few times. V usage is TRBV5-1 and J usage is TRBJ2-3; 8 positions match TRBD1. V trimming: 4 bases; J trimming: 3 bases; junction bases outside the gene matches: 13. Germline loops: CDR1 SGHRS, CDR2 YFSETQ. The CDR3 loop spans 17 amino acids. This chain's CDR3 is CASSTPQDRAGTDTQYF. For the CDR3, the DNA is TGCGCCAGCAGCACCCCCCAGGACAGGGCCGGGACAGATACGCAGTATTTT.